These 18 T cell receptor beta chains originate from one sample sequenced in a study of response to subunit inactivated influenza vaccine. In TCRdb, the RT-PCR reads were re-called with MiXCR into one record per CDR3 protein. Of about 780,000 distinct CDR3 sequences in the sample, less than 20% were seen once. This material consisted of PBMCs from blood, taken around 5 days after vaccination. These receptors were obtained from a man aged 50 or older who received an inactivated influenza vaccine.

In this sample, this clonotype turned up once. The V and J genes are TRBV29-1 and TRBJ2-7; TRBD1 agrees at 12 bases. The ends lost 5 bases at V and 2 bases at J; junction bases unmatched: 7. The CDR3 loop spans 15 amino acids. Germline values: CDR1 SQVTM, CDR2 ANQGSEA. CDR3 DNA sequence: TGCAGCGTTCAAGCCGGGACAGGGGGCCCCTACGAGCAGTACTTC. Translating it yields CSVQAGTGGPYEQYF.

This clonotype was picked up a small number of times. The chain couples TRBV6-2 or TRBV6-3 to TRBJ1-5; D possibly corresponds to TRBD1 (5 bases). Trimming took 5 bases from V and 1 from J, leaving 12 bases between them. The CDR3 is 15 amino acids. The germline CDR1 and CDR2 sequences are MNHEY and SVGEGT. The CDR3 is CASSHPRDSNQPQHF. The CDR3 coding sequence is TGTGCCAGCAGTCACCCAAGGGACAGCAATCAGCCCCAGCATTTT.

This clonotype was seen a handful of times. The V and J genes are TRBV27 and TRBJ2-2; 13 bases are a match to TRBD2. This CDR3 is 17 amino acids long. CDR1 MNHEY and CDR2 SMNVEV come from the germline V gene (reference sequence). The ends lost 2 bases at V and 6 bases at J; junction bases unmatched: 6. CDR3 region: CASSLPGLAGDAGELFF. As DNA, the CDR3 is TGTGCCAGCAGTTTACCCGGACTAGCGGGAGATGCCGGGGAGCTGTTTTTT.

The chain employs TRBV2 and TRBJ2-5; TRBD1 aligns across 9 bases. CDR3 length equals 14 residues. Per germline, CDR1 SNHLY and CDR2 FYNNEI. With 6 bases clipped from V and 9 bases from J, the junction kept 11 bases outside the gene matches. CDR3 sequence: CASRHRGQVGAQYF. The CDR3 DNA reads TGTGCCAGCAGGCACAGGGGGCAGGTCGGGGCCCAGTACTTC.

J is TRBJ1-2 and V is TRBV18, with a possible D match to TRBD1 (6 bases). The germline CDR1 and CDR2 sequences are KGHSH and LQKENI. Trimming stripped 4 bases from V and 0 bases from J, with 12 bases between. CDR3 length: 15 amino acids. The CDR3 sequence: CASSRGTNTNYGYTF. The CDR3 DNA follows: TGTGCCAGCTCACGGGGGACAAATACTAACTATGGCTACACCTTC.

The chain couples TRBV20-1 to TRBJ2-7; 7 bases line up with TRBD1. The CDR3 runs to 13 residues. Germline CDR1 is DFQATT and CDR2 is SNEGSKA (reference sequence). The junction had 5 bases not matched to a gene; V was cut back by 2 bases and J by 4 bases. The CDR3 spells CSARTGDDYEQYF. In nucleotides, the CDR3 is TGCAGTGCTAGAACAGGGGATGATTACGAGCAGTACTTC.

V is TRBV7-2 and J is TRBJ1-2, with D unclear. Germline CDR1 and CDR2: SGHTA and FQGNSA. The CDR3 is 12 amino acids. The V and J ends lost 5 bases and 7 bases respectively, with 11 bases between them. The CDR3 loop is CASSPPLGGYTF. The CDR3 bases are TGTGCCAGCAGCCCCCCCCTGGGTGGCTACACCTTC.

The rearrangement uses TRBV20-1 and TRBJ2-1, with 13 bases matching TRBD2. Germline V CDR1 and CDR2: DFQATT, SNEGSKA (reference sequence). The J segment lost 6 bases and the V segment lost 5 bases, leaving 19 bases of the junction unmatched. CDR3 size: 19 residues. This CDR3 reads CSADTPGLAGPMMFNEQFF. The CDR3 nucleotides read TGCAGTGCTGACACCCCGGGACTAGCGGGACCCATGATGTTCAATGAGCAGTTCTTC.

V is TRBV11-2 and J is TRBJ2-1, with D perhaps TRBD1 (6 bases). There are 17 residues in the CDR3. Germline V lookup: CDR1 SGHAT, CDR2 FQNNGV. Deletions cut 2 bases from V and 6 bases from J, with 20 bases between. CDR3 coding DNA: TGTGCCAGCAGCTTAAGAATTGGACAGCAGACCATCAATGAGCAGTTCTTC. Amino acids: CASSLRIGQQTINEQFF.

The rearrangement joins TRBV7-9 to TRBJ2-3; D uncertain. This CDR3 spans 10 amino acids. CDR1 is SEHNR, CDR2 FQNEAQ, per germline (reference sequence). The V end lost 10 bases, the J end lost 4 bases, and 6 bases lay between the germline ends. CDR3: CATGADTQYF. The DNA for the CDR3 is TGTGCCACCGGAGCAGATACGCAGTATTTT.

This rearrangement joins TRBV25-1 to TRBJ1-2; 8 nucleotides line up with TRBD1. CDR3 size: 16 residues. Germline V gene sequence: CDR1 MGHDK, CDR2 SYGVNS. The trim removed 2 bases at V and 0 bases at J, leaving 5 bases unmatched. DNA of the CDR3: TGTGCCAGCAGTGAACCGGGACAGGCCACTAACTATGGCTACACCTTC. This codes for CASSEPGQATNYGYTF.

J is TRBJ1-4 and V is TRBV12-3 or TRBV12-4, with D uncertain. V gave up 5 bases and J gave up 8 bases, with 18 bases separating them. The CDR3 loop spans 15 amino acids. CDR3 DNA sequence: TGTGCCAGCAGTCGAGACTCCCTCGGGAGGGAAAAACTGTTTTTT. Amino acids: CASSRDSLGREKLFF.

The chain has TRBV7-9 and TRBJ2-3; TRBD1 is a possible D gene (5 bases). V lost 4 bases and J lost 2, with 13 bases in between. Germline lookup yields CDR1 SEHNR and CDR2 FQNEAQ (reference sequence). The CDR3 consists of 15 residues. The DNA for the CDR3 is TGTGCCAGCAGCTATAGTCAGGGTCTCACAGATACGCAGTATTTT. Translation gives CASSYSQGLTDTQYF.

The CDR3 loop is CATSWDRGLETQYF. DNA for the CDR3: TGTGCCACCAGCTGGGACAGGGGGTTAGAGACCCAGTACTTC. The chain recombines TRBV15 with TRBJ2-5; 11 bases match TRBD1. V gave up 5 bases and J gave up 4 bases; unmatched junction bases: 3. The length of the CDR3 is 14 residues. Germline loops: CDR1 LNHNV, CDR2 YYDKDF (reference sequence).

The rearrangement joins TRBV6-1 to TRBJ1-5; D possibly corresponds to TRBD1 (5 bases). Germline CDR1 is MNHNS and CDR2 is SASEGT. The CDR3 loop spans 15 amino acids. V dropped 5 bases and J dropped 7 bases, with 18 bases sitting between them. CDR3 in DNA: TGTGCCAGCAGTCCTCTGGGACTTCTCGCCCAGCCCCAGCATTTT. Protein sequence: CASSPLGLLAQPQHF.

This clonotype came up many times. The chain couples TRBV20-1 to TRBJ1-1; D call uncertain. The V gene lost 1 base and the J gene lost 2 bases, with 8 bases spanning the gap. Germline V gives CDR1 DFQATT, CDR2 SNEGSKA (reference sequence). CDR3 length equals 13 residues. The CDR3 DNA sequence: TGCAGTGCTAGAGGGGGTATCAACACTGAAGCTTTCTTT. It translates to CSARGGINTEAFF.

The chain has TRBV7-2 and TRBJ1-1; D not certain. Trimming left V 3 bases short and J 1 base short, with 6 bases between. There are 13 residues in the CDR3. Germline V gene lookup returns CDR1 SGHTA and CDR2 FQGNSA. The CDR3 DNA reads as TGTGCCAGCAGCTTCCTTACGAACACTGAAGCTTTCTTT. Its translation is CASSFLTNTEAFF.

The V call is TRBV5-5, the J call TRBJ2-3; no clear D gene. The V and J ends lost 0 bases and 6 bases respectively, with 11 bases between them. The CDR3 is made up of 14 amino acids. CDR1 and CDR2 from the germline V gene are SGHKS and YYEKEE (reference sequence). The CDR3 loop is CASSLGAAADTQYF. CDR3 nucleotides: TGTGCCAGCAGCTTGGGGGCGGCGGCCGATACGCAGTATTTT.